The subject of this entry is one TCR beta chain. The antigen remains undetermined. The data are from a study of T cells in localized non-small cell lung cancer. Study findings and constraints: A denser population of T cells in blood accompanied longer overall survival. Adjacent lung was found to contain a median roughly 60 of the top 100 tumor clones. Multi-region tumor sequencing was not done, so intratumor heterogeneity could not be excluded.

Sequencing used immunoSEQ multiplex PCR; TCRdb keeps in-frame clones, though not all of them. The repertoire holds some 41,000 clones, with roughly four fifths as singletons. Germline V gene data show CDR1 as LNHDA and CDR2 as SQIVND (reference sequence). V was cut by 3 bases and J by 3 bases, with 15 bases left in between. The CDR3 spans 15 residues. This sequence joins TRBV19 and TRBJ2-7, with D possibly matching TRBD1 (5 bases). The sequence was collected from a man aged 40 to 69 with stage II lung adenocarcinoma. The material sequenced was PBMCs, taken before any cancer treatment. The CDR3 nucleotides read TGTGCCAGTAGTATCGCCGAGACAGCCCACTACGAGCAGTACTTC. Translated: CASSIAETAHYEQYF.